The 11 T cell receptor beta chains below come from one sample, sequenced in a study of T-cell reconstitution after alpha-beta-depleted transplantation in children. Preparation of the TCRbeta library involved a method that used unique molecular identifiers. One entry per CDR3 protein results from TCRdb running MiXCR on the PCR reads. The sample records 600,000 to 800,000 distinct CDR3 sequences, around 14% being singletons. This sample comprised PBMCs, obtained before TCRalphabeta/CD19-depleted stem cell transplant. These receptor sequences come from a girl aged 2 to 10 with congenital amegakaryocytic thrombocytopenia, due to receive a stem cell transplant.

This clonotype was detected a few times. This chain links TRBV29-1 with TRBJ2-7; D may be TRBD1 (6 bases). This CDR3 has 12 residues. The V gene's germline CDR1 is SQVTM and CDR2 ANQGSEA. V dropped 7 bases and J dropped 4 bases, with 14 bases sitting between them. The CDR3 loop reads CSGAVDRYEQYF. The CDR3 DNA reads TGCAGCGGGGCAGTCGACAGGTACGAGCAGTACTTC.

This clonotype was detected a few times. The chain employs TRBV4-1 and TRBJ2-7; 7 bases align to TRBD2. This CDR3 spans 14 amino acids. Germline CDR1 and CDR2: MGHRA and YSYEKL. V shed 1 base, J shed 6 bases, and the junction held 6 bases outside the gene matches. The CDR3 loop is CASSQVRAGVEQYF. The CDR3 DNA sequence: TGCGCCAGCAGCCAAGTGAGGGCGGGGGTCGAGCAGTACTTC.

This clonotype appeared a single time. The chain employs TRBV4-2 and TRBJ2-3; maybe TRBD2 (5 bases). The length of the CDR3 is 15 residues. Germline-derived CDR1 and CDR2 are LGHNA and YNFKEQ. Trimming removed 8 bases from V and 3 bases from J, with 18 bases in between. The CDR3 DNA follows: TGTGCCAGCGGCCTCAGCGGCCTGGGAACAGATACGCAGTATTTT. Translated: CASGLSGLGTDTQYF.

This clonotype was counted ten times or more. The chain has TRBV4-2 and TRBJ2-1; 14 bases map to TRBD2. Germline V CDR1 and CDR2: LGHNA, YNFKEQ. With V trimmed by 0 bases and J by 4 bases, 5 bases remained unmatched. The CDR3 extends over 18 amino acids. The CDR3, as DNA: TGTGCCAGCAGCCAAGAAACTGGGACTAGCGGGAGATACAATGAGCAGTTCTTC. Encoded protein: CASSQETGTSGRYNEQFF.

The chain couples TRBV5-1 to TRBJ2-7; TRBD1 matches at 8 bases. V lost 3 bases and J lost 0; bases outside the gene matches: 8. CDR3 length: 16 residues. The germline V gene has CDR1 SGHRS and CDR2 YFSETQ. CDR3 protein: CASSYEQGVGSYEQYF. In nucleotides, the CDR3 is TGCGCCAGCAGCTACGAACAGGGGGTTGGCTCCTACGAGCAGTACTTC.

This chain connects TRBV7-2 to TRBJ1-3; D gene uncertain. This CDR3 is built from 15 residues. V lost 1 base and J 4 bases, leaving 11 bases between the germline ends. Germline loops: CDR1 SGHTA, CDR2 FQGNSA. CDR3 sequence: CASSLVYSVGNTIYF. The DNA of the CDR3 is TGTGCCAGCAGCTTAGTCTACAGCGTAGGAAACACCATATATTTT.

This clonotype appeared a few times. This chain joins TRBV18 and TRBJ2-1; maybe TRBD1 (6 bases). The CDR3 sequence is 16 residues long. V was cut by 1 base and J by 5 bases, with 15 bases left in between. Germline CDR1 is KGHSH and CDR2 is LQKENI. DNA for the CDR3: TGTGCCAGCTCACCACTGATCCCGGGACAAAACAATGAGCAGTTCTTC. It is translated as CASSPLIPGQNNEQFF.

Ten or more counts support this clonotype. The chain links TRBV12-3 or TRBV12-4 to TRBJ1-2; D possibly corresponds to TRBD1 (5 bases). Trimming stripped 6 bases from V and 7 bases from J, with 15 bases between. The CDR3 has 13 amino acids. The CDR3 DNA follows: TGTGCCAGCAGCCGAACGGGACGCCCTGGCTACACCTTC. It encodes CASSRTGRPGYTF.

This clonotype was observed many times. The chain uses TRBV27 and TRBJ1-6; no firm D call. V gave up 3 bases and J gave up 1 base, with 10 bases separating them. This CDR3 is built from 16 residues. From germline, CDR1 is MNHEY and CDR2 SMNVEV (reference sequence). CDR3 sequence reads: CASSFRRASYNSPLHF. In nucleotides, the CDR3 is TGTGCCAGCAGTTTTCGTCGTGCGTCCTATAATTCACCCCTCCACTTT.

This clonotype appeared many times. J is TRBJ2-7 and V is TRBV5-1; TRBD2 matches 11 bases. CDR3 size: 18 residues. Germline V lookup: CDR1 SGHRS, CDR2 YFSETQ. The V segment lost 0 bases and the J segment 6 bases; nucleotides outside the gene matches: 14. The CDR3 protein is CASSLGLAGGSVFGEQYF. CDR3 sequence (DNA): TGCGCCAGCAGCTTGGGTCTAGCGGGAGGTTCGGTTTTCGGCGAGCAGTACTTC.

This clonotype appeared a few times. CDR3 residues: CASSRYRGLAGGGYNEQFF. CDR3 bases: TGTGCCAGCAGCCGATACCGAGGACTAGCGGGGGGGGGTTACAATGAGCAGTTCTTC. The chain links TRBV4-2 to TRBJ2-1; 15 bases are a match to TRBD2. Per germline, CDR1 LGHNA and CDR2 YNFKEQ. This CDR3 spans 19 amino acids. Trimming took 4 bases from V and 4 from J; bases not matched to a gene: 11.